Presented here are 15 T cell receptor beta chains from one specimen sequenced in a study of blood T cell repertoires in COVID-19. Libraries were prepared by immunoSEQ multiplex PCR; TCRdb keeps only in-frame clonotypes and omits some of them. The data contain about 220,000 clones, roughly nine tenths of them singletons. The sample consisted of peripheral blood. These receptors all come from a man aged 35-49 years with acute or convalescent COVID-19.

The chain employs TRBV27 and TRBJ2-3; no clear D. The CDR3 has 14 residues. V was trimmed by 0 bases and J by 1 base, leaving 5 bases between them. In germline, CDR1 is MNHEY, CDR2 SMNVEV (reference sequence). CDR3 amino acids: CASSLSLGTDTQYF. In DNA, the CDR3 is TGTGCCAGCAGTTTATCCCTAGGCACAGATACGCAGTATTTT.

Only one count was recorded for this clone. The J gene is TRBJ1-3, the V gene TRBV7-2; D might be TRBD1 (5 bases). V was clipped by 2 bases and J by 12 bases, with 20 bases between them. This CDR3 has 15 amino acids. Per the germline V gene, CDR1 is SGHTA and CDR2 is FQGNSA. CDR3 nucleotides: TGTGCCAGCAGCTTAAACCCAGGGCGCCTTGTTGACATATATTTT. Protein sequence: CASSLNPGRLVDIYF.

The chain joins TRBV7-2 to TRBJ2-1; 8 bases agree with TRBD2. V shed 2 bases, J shed 10 bases, and the junction held 4 bases outside the gene matches. Germline CDR1 SGHTA, CDR2 FQGNSA. The CDR3 runs to 13 residues. CDR3 in amino acids: CASSLSGLGEQFF. CDR3 DNA sequence: TGTGCCAGCAGCTTATCGGGACTAGGCGAGCAGTTCTTC. Full variable domain (outside the CDR3, taken from reference TRBV7-2 and TRBJ2-1): GAGVSQSPSNKVTEKGKDVELRCDPISGHTALYWYRQSLGQGLEFLIYFQGNSAPDKSGLPSDRFSAERTGGSVSTLTIQRTQQEDSAVYLCASSLSGLGEQFFGPGTRLTVL.

This clone has more than one count but fewer than ten. The chain recombines TRBV27 with TRBJ2-6; TRBD1 agrees at 11 bases. Germline CDR1 and CDR2: MNHEY and SMNVEV (reference sequence). The CDR3 spans 17 residues. V was clipped by 7 bases and J by 4 bases; unmatched bases: 9. DNA for the CDR3: TGTGCCAGCAAATCAGGACAGGGGGCGTACGGGGCCAACGTCCTGACTTTC. Its translation: CASKSGQGAYGANVLTF.

V gene TRBV2 combines with J gene TRBJ2-2; 8 bases map to TRBD2. Trimming took 1 base from V and 1 from J; bases not matched to a gene: 2. The CDR3 consists of 16 residues. Germline V gene lookup returns CDR1 SNHLY and CDR2 FYNNEI. The CDR3 DNA reads as TGTGCCAGCAGTGAAGTGGGACTAGAGAACACCGGGGAGCTGTTTTTT. Its protein product is CASSEVGLENTGELFF.

The chain has TRBV29-1 and TRBJ1-2; D is possibly TRBD1 (5 bases). Germline V gene sequence: CDR1 SQVTM, CDR2 ANQGSEA. The length of the CDR3 is 13 residues. The V end lost 7 bases, the J end lost 7 bases, and 19 bases lay between the germline ends. CDR3 bases: TGCAGCGCCCGTGGGACTCCCTATGTTGGCTACACCTTC. This encodes CSARGTPYVGYTF.

The genes are TRBV28 and TRBJ1-2; D might be TRBD1 (5 bases). V lost 7 bases and J lost 3, with 12 bases in between. This CDR3 contains 13 residues. Per germline, CDR1 MDHEN and CDR2 SYDVKM. CDR3 nucleotide sequence: TGTGCCAGCACGGCAGGGAGGGACTATGGCTACACCTTC. Its protein product is CASTAGRDYGYTF.

This chain connects TRBV27 to TRBJ1-2; D perhaps matches TRBD1 (5 bases). The CDR3 is 14 amino acids. Germline-derived CDR1 and CDR2 are MNHEY and SMNVEV (reference sequence). V was clipped by 6 bases and J by 4 bases, with 15 bases between them. The CDR3 spells CASRFKGFGYGYTF. The DNA for the CDR3 is TGTGCCAGCAGATTTAAGGGGTTCGGCTATGGCTACACCTTC.

This clone was seen a single time. The chain recombines TRBV6-6 with TRBJ1-2; D may be TRBD1 (6 bases). Germline V CDR1 and CDR2: MNHNY, SVGAGI (reference sequence). The ends were cut back, 7 bases at V and 2 bases at J, with 14 bases in the middle. This CDR3 spans 14 amino acids. In DNA form, the CDR3 reads TGTGCCAGCAACCCGGGGGGCATGAACTATGGCTACACCTTC. Amino acid sequence: CASNPGGMNYGYTF.

The chain uses TRBV5-1 and TRBJ2-3; 12 bases align to TRBD2. V was pared by 4 bases and J by 4 bases, with 7 bases of the junction left unmatched. The CDR3 contains 16 residues. Germline-derived CDR1 and CDR2 are SGHRS and YFSETQ. The CDR3 protein is CASSGLLAGGSDTQYF. CDR3 bases: TGCGCCAGCAGCGGACTACTAGCGGGGGGTTCAGATACGCAGTATTTT.

To note about this clone: This same CDR3 is encoded by further DNA sequences in the sample. V and J are TRBV28 and TRBJ2-3; 7 positions match TRBD2. Germline V CDR1 and CDR2: MDHEN, SYDVKM. The CDR3 totals 14 residues. J lost 3 bases, V lost 3 bases, and 3 bases had no gene match. CDR3: CASSFLSGTDTQYF. The CDR3, as DNA: TGTGCCAGCAGTTTTCTTAGCGGGACAGATACGCAGTATTTT.

The chain couples TRBV7-3 to TRBJ2-3, with 11 bases lining up with TRBD2. With 4 bases clipped from V and 4 bases from J, the junction kept 7 bases outside the gene matches. The CDR3 sequence is 16 residues long. Germline CDR1 is SGHTA and CDR2 is FQGTGA. Written as DNA, the CDR3 is TGTGCCAGCAGCTGGGCGACTAGCGGGAATCCAGATACGCAGTATTTT. This sequence encodes CASSWATSGNPDTQYF.

The chain links TRBV4-3 to TRBJ2-3; D is perhaps TRBD1 (5 bases). Per the germline V gene, CDR1 is LGHNA and CDR2 is YSLEER. The CDR3 totals 16 residues. Trimming took off 1 base at V and 0 bases at J, with 11 bases between the two ends. Here the CDR3 DNA reads TGCGCCAGCAGCCAAGGGGCAGGGTTTAGCACAGATACGCAGTATTTT. Protein: CASSQGAGFSTDTQYF.

The chain employs TRBV3-1 (or the pseudogene TRBV3-2) and TRBJ2-3; 7 bases fit TRBD2. Losses at the gene ends were 4 bases for V and 0 bases for J; bases not matched to a gene: 10. Germline CDR1 and CDR2: LGHDT and YNNKEL (reference sequence). The CDR3 has 17 amino acids. In DNA, the CDR3 is TGTGCCAGCAGCCCACCACTAGCGCATCCTAGCACAGATACGCAGTATTTT. Translated: CASSPPLAHPSTDTQYF.

V and J are TRBV27 and TRBJ2-5, with 10 positions matching TRBD2. CDR3 size: 16 residues. V lost 5 bases, J lost 7 bases, and 13 bases stayed unmatched. Germline V gene sequence: CDR1 MNHEY, CDR2 SMNVEV (reference sequence). The CDR3 nucleotides are TGTGCCAGCAGTCAATGGGGGCCTAGCGGGGGCTTGACCCAGTACTTC. Translating it yields CASSQWGPSGGLTQYF.